This T cell receptor (beta chain) comes out of a study of T cell repertoires in cytomegalovirus infection. As for the study in general: CMV epitopes used comprised recently identified HLA-C-restricted ones and well-studied HLA-B-restricted ones.

TCRdb redid the calling of the reads with MiXCR, one entry per CDR3 protein. Among about 770,000 distinct CDR3 sequences listed, almost 30% were seen once. The study's findings and limits: Dominating the ex vivo response were HLA-C-restricted CMV-specific TCR beta clonotypes.

Concerning this clonotype itself: Its antigen is not identified.

This CDR3 comprises 15 residues. The germline gives CDR1 SEHNR, CDR2 FQNEAQ (reference sequence). V lost 5 bases to trimming and J lost 1 base, with 9 bases between them. The input for sequencing was cultured CD8+ T cells from PBMCs, taken from culture after CMV antigen stimulation. The receptor was derived from a human donor in good health (CMV status not recorded). Some clones in this sample may be carry-over from other donors' samples. This sequence joins TRBV7-9 and TRBJ2-6; no definite D call. CDR3 region: CASSPHLSGANVLTF. In nucleotides, the CDR3 is TGTGCCAGCAGCCCTCACTTATCTGGGGCCAACGTCCTGACTTTC.